This TCR beta chain came from a study of cytomegalovirus exposure and HLA in healthy donors. CDR3 length equals 15 residues. V lost 1 base and J 0 bases, leaving 9 bases between the germline ends. The germline CDR1 and CDR2 sequences are SGHTA and FQGNSA. The primer mix had 60 Vbeta and 13 Jbeta primers. The assay was immunoSEQ multiplex PCR, and TCRdb's table has in-frame clones only and misses some. The sample holds over 150,000 clones; roughly 85% are singletons and the top ten take about 1.3%. Sequenced: PBMCs. The chain has TRBV7-2 and TRBJ1-2; D is uncertain. The TCR was taken from a woman between 45 and 60 years old in good health and CMV-seronegative. The CDR3 nucleotides are TGTGCCAGCAGCTTAGGGGCCCTTGCTAACTATGGCTACACCTTC. Its translation: CASSLGALANYGYTF. Drawing the rest from reference TRBV7-2 and TRBJ1-2, the complete variable domain is GAGVSQSPSNKVTEKGKDVELRCDPISGHTALYWYRQSLGQGLEFLIYFQGNSAPDKSGLPSDRFSAERTGGSVSTLTIQRTQQEDSAVYLCASSLGALANYGYTFGSGTRLTVV.